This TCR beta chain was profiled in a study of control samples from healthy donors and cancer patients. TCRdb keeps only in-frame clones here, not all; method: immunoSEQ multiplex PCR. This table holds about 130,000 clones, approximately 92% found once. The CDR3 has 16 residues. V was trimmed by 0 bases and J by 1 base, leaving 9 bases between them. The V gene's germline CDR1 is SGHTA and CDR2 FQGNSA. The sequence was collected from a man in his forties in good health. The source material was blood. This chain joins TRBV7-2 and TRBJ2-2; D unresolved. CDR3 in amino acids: CASSLARSQNTGELFF. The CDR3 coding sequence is TGTGCCAGCAGCTTAGCCCGTAGCCAGAACACCGGGGAGCTGTTTTTT. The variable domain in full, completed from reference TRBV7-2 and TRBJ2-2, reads GAGVSQSPSNKVTEKGKDVELRCDPISGHTALYWYRQSLGQGLEFLIYFQGNSAPDKSGLPSDRFSAERTGGSVSTLTIQRTQQEDSAVYLCASSLARSQNTGELFFGEGSRLTVL.